The rows below give T cell receptor beta chains drawn from one sample of a study of T cell repertoires in cytomegalovirus infection. A single record per CDR3 protein comes from TCRdb applying MiXCR to the reads. This table holds around 530,000 distinct CDR3 sequences, about 15% found once. Sequencing input: CD8+ T cells from PBMCs. These receptors were collected from a human donor in good health (CMV status not recorded). Some clones in this sample may be carry-over from other donors' samples. The CDR3 runs from the conserved cysteine through the conserved F or W. The order of the fields is V gene, D gene, CDR3 length, clone size, J gene, CDR3 DNA, CDR3 protein. A D gene is named only where the DNA matches it firmly. A clone size is listed for some rows: how often the clone was seen (once, few, many), or a class if it is expanded.

TRBV5-6	TRBD1	14	many	TRBJ2-7	TGTGCCAGCCGATATCAGACAGGGATCCACGAGCAGTACTTC	CASRYQTGIHEQYF
TRBV28	NA	18	many	TRBJ2-1	TGTGCCAGCAGTTCTAAGTACGAGGCGACGAGGACCTACAATGAGCAGTTCTTC	CASSSKYEATRTYNEQFF
TRBV4-1	TRBD2	17	NA	TRBJ2-1	TGCGCCAGCAGCCAACTAGTACCGGGACTAGTCTACAATGAGCAGTTCTTC	CASSQLVPGLVYNEQFF
TRBV11-2	NA	16	many	TRBJ1-2	TGTGCCAGCAGCTTAGATCTGGAAAGTGGGTGGTATGGCTACACCTTC	CASSLDLESGWYGYTF
TRBV2	NA	16	many	TRBJ1-5	TGTGCCAGCAGTGAAGCGCTACAGGAGGCCGATCAGCCCCAGCATTTT	CASSEALQEADQPQHF
TRBV28	TRBD2	18	NA	TRBJ2-4	TGTGCCAGCAGCCAACCTCCCCCCATGAGTAGCGGGAGAGACATTCAGTACTTC	CASSQPPPMSSGRDIQYF
TRBV7-2	NA	16	many	TRBJ1-6	TGTGCCAGCAGCTTAAGGCCGGCAGTAAATAATTCACCCCTCCACTTT	CASSLRPAVNNSPLHF
TRBV6-1	NA	14	NA	TRBJ1-1	TGTGCCAGCAGAAAAACAGGATTGAACACTGAAGCTTTCTTT	CASRKTGLNTEAFF
TRBV12-3/TRBV12-4	NA	14	NA	TRBJ1-5	TGTGCCAGCAGTCGCGACTCCTACAATCAGCCCCAGCATTTT	CASSRDSYNQPQHF
TRBV15	NA	19	many	TRBJ2-1	TGTGCCACCAGCACTTCGGGACCATCACCCCGTCGCTCCTACAATGAGCAGTTCTTC	CATSTSGPSPRRSYNEQFF
TRBV29-1	NA	12	few	TRBJ2-1	TGCAGCGTTGAAGATGGCCTTCGCAATTTTTCCTTC	CSVEDGLRNFSF
TRBV6-5	NA	12	many	TRBJ1-1	TGTGCCAGCAGCTTCGGACAGACTGAAGCTTTCTTT	CASSFGQTEAFF
TRBV27	NA	14	few	TRBJ1-1	TGTGCCAGCAGTTTATACGGGGGCGGGACTGAAGCTTTCTTT	CASSLYGGGTEAFF
TRBV20-1	TRBD1	17	NA	TRBJ2-3	TGCAGTGCTAGAGATAGCAGGGGGACAGGGGTTTCGGATACGCAGTATTTT	CSARDSRGTGVSDTQYF
TRBV9	NA	15	NA	TRBJ1-3	TGTGCCAGCAGCGTAGGACCAGTCTCTGGAAACACCATATATTTT	CASSVGPVSGNTIYF
TRBV11-2	NA	16	many	TRBJ1-5	TGTGCCAGCAGGAGAATGGGAGGGGATAGGAATCAGCCCCAGCATTTT	CASRRMGGDRNQPQHF
TRBV6-1	NA	12	NA	TRBJ2-7	TGTGCCAGCAGTTTCGACAGTTTGGAGCAGTACTTC	CASSFDSLEQYF
TRBV11-3	TRBD1	15	few	TRBJ2-5	TGTGCCAGCAGCTCATCCGGGACAGGGGGCTCGGCCCAGTACTTC	CASSSSGTGGSAQYF
TRBV4-1	NA	14	few	TRBJ2-5	TGCGCCAGCAGCCCCTGGGGGGGCGGGGAGACCCAGTACTTC	CASSPWGGGETQYF
TRBV19	TRBD1	15	many	TRBJ1-2	TGTGCCAGTAGTACCCCGGGACAGGTATTGCGTGGCTACACCTTC	CASSTPGQVLRGYTF
TRBV10-3	TRBD2	13	many	TRBJ2-7	TGTGCCACCCGGGGGGGCGCCACCTACGAGCAGTACTTC	CATRGGATYEQYF
TRBV5-6	TRBD2	16	NA	TRBJ2-3	TGTGCCAGCAGCTGGGAGGGCGGGGAGAGCACAGATATGCAGTATTTT	CASSWEGGESTDMQYF
TRBV4-2	NA	12	few	TRBJ2-1	TGTGCCAGCAGCCAAGATACCAATGAGCAGTTCTTC	CASSQDTNEQFF